The 5 T cell receptor beta chains below come from one sample, sequenced in a study of OX40 agonist ivuxolimab in advanced cancers. The repertoire was sequenced with immunoSEQ multiplex PCR; TCRdb's copy has only in-frame clones and lacks some. The sample shows approximately 92,000 clones, roughly 94% of them seen only once. The sample in question was CD4+ or CD8+ T cells sorted from blood, obtained in a trial of the OX40 agonist ivuxolimab. Source of these receptors: an adult with an advanced solid tumor such as melanoma, head and neck, liver or kidney cancer.

This rearrangement joins TRBV10-3 to TRBJ2-1, with 10 nucleotides matching TRBD2. CDR3 length equals 16 residues. Per the germline V gene, CDR1 is ENHRY and CDR2 is SYGVKD. The J segment lost 9 bases and the V segment lost 3 bases, leaving 11 bases of the junction unmatched. CDR3 in DNA: TGTGCCATCAGTGACTCCCAAGCGGGGGGGCAAGGTGAGCAGTTCTTC. Residues: CAISDSQAGGQGEQFF.

The chain employs TRBV18 and TRBJ1-2; D gene ambiguous. V lost 3 bases and J 1 base, leaving 9 bases between the germline ends. Germline V lookup: CDR1 KGHSH, CDR2 LQKENI. The CDR3 has 14 amino acids. The DNA for the CDR3 is TGTGCCAGCTCACCCAGGACGGGTAACTATGGCTACACCTTC. This translates into CASSPRTGNYGYTF.

The rearrangement links TRBV6-6 to TRBJ1-6; 7 bases are a match to TRBD1. CDR1 is MNHNY, CDR2 SVGAGI, per germline (reference sequence). The CDR3 runs to 15 residues. V was clipped by 6 bases and J by 7 bases; unmatched bases: 9. As DNA, the CDR3 is TGTGCCAGCAGGGTAGGGGGCGTTTTCAATTCACCCCTCCACTTT. It encodes CASRVGGVFNSPLHF.

This sequence joins TRBV9 and TRBJ2-7; 12 nucleotides line up with TRBD1. V gave up 3 bases and J gave up 5 bases; unmatched junction bases: 6. Germline lookup yields CDR1 SGDLS and CDR2 YYNGEE. The length of the CDR3 is 15 residues. The CDR3 loop reads CASSAPGQGAHEQYF. The CDR3 region has the DNA TGTGCCAGCAGCGCTCCGGGACAGGGGGCCCACGAGCAGTACTTC.

The chain combines TRBV28 with TRBJ2-5, with D tentatively TRBD1 (6 bases). Trimming cost V 5 bases and J 1 base, with 14 bases left between them. Looked up from germline, CDR1 is MDHEN and CDR2 is SYDVKM. The length of the CDR3 is 15 residues. CDR3 nucleotides: TGTGCCAGCAGTGCCCCGGCGACAGGCCAAGAGACCCAGTACTTC. As protein: CASSAPATGQETQYF.